These 18 T cell receptor beta chains originate from one sample sequenced in a study of T cells after yellow fever vaccination. Using its own MiXCR run on the 5' RACE reads, TCRdb lists one record per CDR3 protein. The sample consists of 95,000 to 150,000 distinct CDR3 sequences, more than 7.5% of them appearing once. This material consisted of CD8+ T cells sorted from PBMCs, taken on the day of the yellow fever booster vaccination. The source is a man between 18 and 29 years old who received the YFV17D yellow fever vaccine.

This chain connects TRBV13 to TRBJ1-6; no clear D gene. V was trimmed by 8 bases and J by 10 bases, leaving 15 bases between them. This CDR3 has 13 amino acids. Germline V gene sequence: CDR1 PRHDT, CDR2 FYEKMQ (reference sequence). In DNA, the CDR3 is TGTGCCAGCCAGCACGACGAGAGCTCACCCCTCCACTTT. As protein: CASQHDESSPLHF.

The V and J genes are TRBV27 and TRBJ1-2, with 12 positions matching TRBD1. The CDR3 is 16 amino acids. V gave up 3 bases and J gave up 5 bases; unmatched junction bases: 7. CDR1 is MNHEY, CDR2 SMNVEV, per germline (reference sequence). CDR3 nucleotides: TGTGCCAGCAGTTTCCAGGGACAGGGGGCGAATTATGGCTACACCTTC. It encodes CASSFQGQGANYGYTF.

This clonotype was seen a handful of times. V usage is TRBV7-9 and J usage is TRBJ2-1; the D is unclear. Trimming pared 5 bases from V and 8 bases from J, leaving 13 bases between. The germline gives CDR1 SEHNR, CDR2 FQNEAQ (reference sequence). There are 13 residues in the CDR3. CDR3 bases: TGTGCCAGCAGCCCGACGTTAGGGTATGAGCAGTTCTTC. Its protein product is CASSPTLGYEQFF.

CDR3 sequence (DNA): TGCGCCAGCTCCAGTAAACAGGGGGTGGACACTGAAGCTTTCTTT. Its translation is CASSSKQGVDTEAFF. This chain connects TRBV5-1 to TRBJ1-1; 8 bases match TRBD1. CDR1 and CDR2 (germline): SGHRS, YFSETQ. The V and J ends lost 7 bases and 3 bases, in that order; junction bases with no gene match: 11. CDR3 length: 15 residues.

The chain is built from TRBV7-9 and TRBJ1-1; D perhaps matches TRBD1 (6 bases). This CDR3 has 14 amino acids. Germline values: CDR1 SEHNR, CDR2 FQNEAQ (reference sequence). Trimming shortened V by 1 base and J by 6 bases, and 12 bases separated the two germline ends. The CDR3 loop is CASSLDSGVAEAFF. Here the CDR3 DNA reads TGTGCCAGCAGCTTAGATTCAGGGGTGGCTGAAGCTTTCTTT.

This clonotype was seen ten or more times. The J gene is TRBJ2-1, the V gene TRBV29-1, with 7 nucleotides matching TRBD1. The CDR3 contains 15 residues. V lost 3 bases and J lost 6; bases outside the gene matches: 11. Germline V gives CDR1 SQVTM, CDR2 ANQGSEA. The CDR3, as DNA: TGCAGCGTTGACTGGCAAGGGGACAGTCGCAATGAGCAGTTCTTC. This encodes CSVDWQGDSRNEQFF.

This chain uses TRBV7-8 with TRBJ1-4; D call uncertain. Germline V CDR1 and CDR2: SGHVS, FQNEAQ. V lost 1 base and J 10 bases, leaving 16 bases between the germline ends. This CDR3 spans 15 amino acids. Here the CDR3 DNA reads TGTGCCAGCAGCTTAGGTCCAGAGTACAACCTAAAACTGTTTTTT. Translated: CASSLGPEYNLKLFF.

This clonotype was observed many times. The V gene is TRBV5-5, the J gene TRBJ2-1, with TRBD2 matching 13 bases. CDR1 and CDR2 (germline): SGHKS, YYEKEE (reference sequence). With 6 bases clipped from V and 9 bases from J, the junction kept 9 bases outside the gene matches. The CDR3 spans 15 residues. The CDR3 DNA follows: TGTGCCAGCACCAACCCGGGACTAGCGGGGTTTGAGCAGTTCTTC. Protein sequence: CASTNPGLAGFEQFF.

The V and J genes are TRBV7-9 and TRBJ1-1, with D maybe TRBD1 (6 bases). CDR1 SEHNR and CDR2 FQNEAQ come from the germline V gene (reference sequence). The CDR3 covers 15 residues. Trimming took 5 bases from V and 6 from J, leaving 19 bases between them. CDR3 sequence reads: CASSQELGGLAEAFF. The DNA of the CDR3 is TGTGCCAGCAGCCAGGAACTCGGGGGCTTAGCTGAAGCTTTCTTT.

This clonotype was recorded a few times. The genes are TRBV1 and TRBJ1-5; the table's D call TRBD1 went unverified against the DNA. TRBV1 is a documented pseudogene. The CDR3 extends over 11 amino acids. As DNA, the CDR3 is TGCACCAGTACCCGGGGGGAACCCCAGCATTTT. Encoded protein: CTSTRGEPQHF.

This clonotype turned up a few times. One end of the junction varies from germline; a read error may be responsible. The chain combines TRBV20-1 with TRBJ1-1, with TRBD1 as a possible D gene (6 bases). The CDR3 totals 15 residues. CDR1 DFQATT and CDR2 SNEGSKA come from the germline V gene (reference sequence). For the CDR3, the DNA is TGCAGTGCTGGAGACAGGTTCTACATGAACACTGAAGCTTTCTTT. This encodes CSAGDRFYMNTEAFF.

The V and J genes are TRBV3-1 and TRBJ1-1; D uncertain. CDR1 LGHDT and CDR2 YNNKEL come from the germline V gene (reference sequence). There are 16 residues in the CDR3. V shed 1 base and J shed 1 base, with 13 bases lying between them. The CDR3 protein is CASSQVIGVANTEAFF. In DNA, the CDR3 is TGTGCCAGCAGCCAAGTGATTGGAGTAGCGAACACTGAAGCTTTCTTT.

This clonotype occurred a few times. The chain has TRBV6-5 and TRBJ1-2; unclear D gene. Looked up from germline, CDR1 is MNHEY and CDR2 is SVGAGI. Trimming pared 4 bases from V and 7 bases from J, leaving 16 bases between. This CDR3 is 14 amino acids long. CDR3 in amino acids: CASSLSGNLFGYTF. The CDR3 DNA is TGTGCCAGCAGTTTATCGGGGAACCTCTTTGGCTACACCTTC.

V gene TRBV6-5 combines with J gene TRBJ2-1, with 8 bases fitting TRBD1. The length of the CDR3 is 15 residues. The trim removed 7 bases at V and 6 bases at J, leaving 11 bases unmatched. The germline gives CDR1 MNHEY, CDR2 SVGAGI. The CDR3 sequence is CASNSGTGKGNEQFF. The CDR3 DNA sequence: TGTGCCAGCAATTCCGGGACAGGCAAGGGCAATGAGCAGTTCTTC.

The sample holds a few counts of this clonotype. The chain employs TRBV20-1 and TRBJ2-7, with 10 bases identical to TRBD2. The germline V gene has CDR1 DFQATT and CDR2 SNEGSKA (reference sequence). This CDR3 spans 16 amino acids. The V gene end was trimmed by 6 bases and the J gene end by 1 base; junction bases not matched to a gene: 12. The chain's CDR3 is CSALWLAGVFSYEQYV. DNA of the CDR3: TGCAGTGCCCTATGGCTAGCGGGGGTGTTTTCCTACGAGCAGTACGTC.

Only a few counts were recorded for this clonotype. The rearrangement links TRBV5-5 to TRBJ2-7; weak D call: TRBD2 (5 bases). CDR3 length equals 13 residues. CDR1 is SGHKS and CDR2 is YYEKEE in the germline V gene (reference sequence). Trimming pared 4 bases from V and 6 bases from J, leaving 14 bases between. The CDR3 is CASSPHPGIEQYV. The CDR3 DNA reads TGTGCCAGCAGCCCGCATCCGGGAATCGAGCAGTACGTC.

This clonotype appeared a few times. This chain uses TRBV20-1 with TRBJ2-1; D is undetermined. The CDR3 is 11 amino acids. Trimming left V 1 base short and J 15 bases short, with 13 bases between. The germline gives CDR1 DFQATT, CDR2 SNEGSKA (reference sequence). CDR3 DNA sequence: TGCAGTGCTAGAGTCGGCAGGCTCCCGTTCTTC. Protein product: CSARVGRLPFF.

This rearrangement joins TRBV28 to TRBJ1-1; D perhaps matches TRBD1 (6 bases). Trimming removed 4 bases at V and 7 bases at J, with 19 bases between. Looked up from germline, CDR1 is MDHEN and CDR2 is SYDVKM. There are 15 residues in the CDR3. The CDR3 sequence is CASSSLDSPTGEAFF. Here the CDR3 DNA reads TGTGCCAGCAGTTCTTTGGACAGTCCCACAGGTGAAGCTTTCTTT.